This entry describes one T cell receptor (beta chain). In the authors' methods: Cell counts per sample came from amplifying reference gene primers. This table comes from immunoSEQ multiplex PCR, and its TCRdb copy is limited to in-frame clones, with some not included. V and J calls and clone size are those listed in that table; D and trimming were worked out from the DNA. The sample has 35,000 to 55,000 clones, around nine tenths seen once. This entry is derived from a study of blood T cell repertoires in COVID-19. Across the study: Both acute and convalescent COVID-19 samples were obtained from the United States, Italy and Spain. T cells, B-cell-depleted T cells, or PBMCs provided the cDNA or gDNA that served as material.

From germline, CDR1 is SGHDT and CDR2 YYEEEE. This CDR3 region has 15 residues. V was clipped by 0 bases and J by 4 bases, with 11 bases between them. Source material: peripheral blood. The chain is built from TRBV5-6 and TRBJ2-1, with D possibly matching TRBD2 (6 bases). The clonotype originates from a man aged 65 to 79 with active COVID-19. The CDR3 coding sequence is TGTGCCAGCAGCTTGGCGGCTAGCGTTTACAATGAGCAGTTCTTC. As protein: CASSLAASVYNEQFF.